This entry lists 30 T cell receptor beta chains sequenced from one sample in a study of cytomegalovirus exposure and HLA in healthy donors. A multiplex PCR was run with 60 Vbeta primers and 13 Jbeta primers. TCRdb's table, derived via immunoSEQ multiplex PCR, lists solely in-frame clones and lacks some. The table lists approximately 160,000 clones, about three quarters of them singletons. The sequenced material came from PBMCs. Receptors originate from a woman in her thirties in good health and CMV-seropositive.

CDR3 DNA sequence: TGTGCCATCAGCTCCGGACAGAGGGAGAATCAGCCCCAGCATTTT. As protein: CAISSGQRENQPQHF. The rearrangement links TRBV10-3 to TRBJ1-5, with D possibly matching TRBD1 (6 bases). In germline, CDR1 is ENHRY, CDR2 SYGVKD. The CDR3 is 15 amino acids. V was cut by 6 bases and J by 4 bases, with 16 bases left in between.

V is TRBV5-4 and J is TRBJ1-1; D call uncertain. CDR1 is SGHNT and CDR2 is YYREEE in the germline V gene (reference sequence). The CDR3 length is 14 residues. Trimming left V 0 bases short and J 3 bases short, with 9 bases between. The CDR3 nucleotides read TGTGCCAGCAGCTTGGAGGCGGGAGACACTGAAGCTTTCTTT. It specifies CASSLEAGDTEAFF.

The chain links TRBV11-1 to TRBJ2-7; 10 bases are shared with TRBD2. The V gene end was trimmed by 5 bases and the J gene end by 6 bases; junction bases not matched to a gene: 10. CDR1 and CDR2 from the germline V gene are SGHAT and FQDESV (reference sequence). The CDR3 contains 15 residues. The CDR3 reads CASSLTSGWASEQYF. CDR3 nucleotides: TGTGCCAGCAGCCTGACTAGCGGGTGGGCGAGCGAGCAGTACTTC.

The chain employs TRBV7-9 and TRBJ1-2; no clear D gene. The CDR3 consists of 16 residues. Per the germline V gene, CDR1 is SEHNR and CDR2 is FQNEAQ (reference sequence). The ends were cut back, 3 bases at V and 1 base at J, with 15 bases in the middle. CDR3 DNA sequence: TGTGCCAGCAGCTTGAAAAGGGAAGGGAGTAACTATGGCTACACCTTC. Encoded protein: CASSLKREGSNYGYTF.

This clone showed up just once. The chain has TRBV7-8 and TRBJ2-5; 9 bases match TRBD2. Near its end, the DNA agrees better with TRBJ2-7, so the J call may be wrong. Germline assignment: CDR1 SGHVS and CDR2 FQNEAQ. The CDR3 runs 14 residues. The CDR3 DNA reads as TGTGCCAGCAGCTTAACTAGCGGGCCCTACGAGCAGTACTTC. This translates into CASSLTSGPYEQYF.

The chain is built from TRBV5-8 and TRBJ1-2, with 9 nucleotides matching TRBD1. Germline values: CDR1 SGHTS, CDR2 YDEGEE. CDR3 length: 14 residues. V lost 3 bases to trimming and J lost 6 bases; unmatched junction nucleotides: 6. The CDR3 loop is CASSSHRGLDGYTF. Here the CDR3 DNA reads TGTGCCAGCAGCTCCCACAGGGGGCTGGATGGCTACACCTTC.

V usage is TRBV2 and J usage is TRBJ1-5, with D unclear. Trimming pared 4 bases from V and 3 bases from J, leaving 4 bases between. From germline, CDR1 is SNHLY and CDR2 FYNNEI. This CDR3 spans 12 amino acids. In DNA form, the CDR3 reads TGTGCCAGCAGTGGTAACAATCAGCCCCAGCATTTT. Translation: CASSGNNQPQHF.

The chain joins TRBV7-2 to TRBJ2-7; perhaps TRBD2 as D (6 bases). Trimming cost V 0 bases and J 0 bases, with 9 bases left between them. The germline V gene has CDR1 SGHTA and CDR2 FQGNSA. The CDR3 extends over 15 amino acids. Here the CDR3 DNA reads TGTGCCAGCAGCTTAGCGGGGGGAAGCTCCTACGAGCAGTACTTC. Its protein product is CASSLAGGSSYEQYF.

This chain joins TRBV7-2 and TRBJ1-1, with a tentative D call TRBD1 (5 bases). The CDR3 loop spans 16 amino acids. Deletions cut 3 bases from V and 5 bases from J, with 19 bases between. Germline loops: CDR1 SGHTA, CDR2 FQGNSA. The chain's CDR3 is CASSFIRQIRNTEAFF. As DNA, the CDR3 is TGTGCCAGCAGCTTTATCAGACAGATCAGAAATACTGAAGCTTTCTTT.

This chain joins TRBV7-9 and TRBJ2-1; 13 nucleotides match TRBD2. The V segment lost 4 bases and the J segment 9 bases; nucleotides outside the gene matches: 6. The CDR3 sequence is 15 residues long. The germline V gene has CDR1 SEHNR and CDR2 FQNEAQ (reference sequence). In nucleotides, the CDR3 is TGTGCCAGCAGCTCGTGGACTAGCGGGAGCGGTGAGCAGTTCTTC. Its translation is CASSSWTSGSGEQFF. The full variable domain, its missing parts supplied by reference TRBV7-9 and TRBJ2-1, is DTGVSQNPRHKITKRGQNVTFRCDPISEHNRLYWYRQTLGQGPEFLTYFQNEAQLEKSRLLSDRFSAERPKGSFSTLEIQRTEQGDSAMYLCASSSWTSGSGEQFFGPGTRLTVL.

The CDR3 region has the DNA TGTGCCAGCAGTTTTCGGACTAGCGGGAGCAATGAGCAGTTCTTC. Translating it yields CASSFRTSGSNEQFF. J is TRBJ2-1 and V is TRBV28; TRBD2 agrees at 13 bases. Germline V CDR1 and CDR2: MDHEN, SYDVKM. The junction had 2 bases not matched to a gene; V was cut back by 3 bases and J by 6 bases. The CDR3 spans 15 residues.

This clone was detected a few times. This sequence joins TRBV28 and TRBJ2-7; 10 bases fit TRBD1. V trimming: 3 bases; J trimming: 0 bases; junction bases outside the gene matches: 5. Germline CDR1 is MDHEN and CDR2 is SYDVKM. The CDR3 is 16 residues long. CDR3 sequence (DNA): TGTGCCAGCAGTTTTATGGGACAGGGGAGCTCCTACGAGCAGTACTTC. This sequence encodes CASSFMGQGSSYEQYF.

This clone was observed a handful of times. The V and J genes are TRBV5-1 and TRBJ2-5; 10 positions match TRBD1. Germline V gene data show CDR1 as SGHRS and CDR2 as YFSETQ. After removal of 0 bases from V and 5 bases from J, the junction contained 4 bases not matched to a gene. The CDR3 covers 15 residues. CDR3 loop: CASSLAATGGETQYF. DNA for the CDR3: TGCGCCAGCAGCTTGGCCGCGACAGGGGGCGAGACCCAGTACTTC.

The CDR3 nucleotides are TGTGCCAGCAGCTCAGGGGTGGGGGAGCAGTTCTTC. Its translation is CASSSGVGEQFF. The chain combines TRBV6-5 with TRBJ2-1, with D perhaps matching TRBD1 (6 bases). The germline CDR1 and CDR2 sequences are MNHEY and SVGAGI. The CDR3 contains 12 residues. With 6 bases removed from V and 10 bases from J, the gap between germline ends came to 13 bases.

The gene calls are TRBV6-1 and TRBJ2-1; TRBD2 matches 11 bases. Germline CDR1 and CDR2: MNHNS and SASEGT. V was pared by 2 bases and J by 1 base, with 10 bases of the junction left unmatched. CDR3 length: 19 residues. The CDR3 coding sequence is TGTGCCAGCAGTGAACAACTAGCGGGAGTTAGACGTTCCTACAATGAGCAGTTCTTC. Translating it yields CASSEQLAGVRRSYNEQFF.

This clone was detected only a few times. This rearrangement joins TRBV7-2 to TRBJ1-4; 9 nucleotides align to TRBD1. This CDR3 spans 17 amino acids. The germline V gene has CDR1 SGHTA and CDR2 FQGNSA. J was trimmed by 0 bases and V by 5 bases; bases with no gene match: 7. CDR3 nucleotides: TGTGCCAGCAGCCGACGGACAGGGGAATCAACTAATGAAAAACTGTTTTTT. Protein sequence: CASSRRTGESTNEKLFF.

The gene calls are TRBV20-1 and TRBJ2-3; D ambiguous. From germline, CDR1 is DFQATT and CDR2 SNEGSKA (reference sequence). CDR3 length equals 10 residues. V dropped 5 bases and J dropped 4 bases, with 4 bases sitting between them. DNA for the CDR3: TGCAGTGCTCAGGCAGATACGCAGTATTTT. This sequence encodes CSAQADTQYF.

This clone was seen only once. This sequence joins TRBV9 and TRBJ2-1; 10 bases align to TRBD2. The CDR3 has 18 amino acids. Germline V lookup: CDR1 SGDLS, CDR2 YYNGEE. V lost 3 bases and J lost 2; bases outside the gene matches: 11. The CDR3 spells CASSGPRILAGAYNEQFF. The DNA for the CDR3 is TGTGCCAGCAGCGGGCCGCGAATTCTAGCGGGGGCCTACAATGAGCAGTTCTTC.

The chain carries TRBV12-5 and TRBJ1-1, with a weak D call TRBD1 (5 bases). Germline V lookup: CDR1 LGHNT, CDR2 FRNRAP. The CDR3 contains 15 residues. Between the trimmed V and J ends, which lost 0 bases and 4 bases, there was a span of 12 bases. CDR3 coding DNA: TGTGCTAGTGGTTTGGTACTTCAAAGGGGCACTGAAGCTTTCTTT. It is translated as CASGLVLQRGTEAFF.

This chain connects TRBV30 to TRBJ2-2, with 13 bases aligning to TRBD2. The CDR3 has 15 residues. Losses at the gene ends were 1 base for V and 8 bases for J; bases not matched to a gene: 4. The germline V gene has CDR1 GTSNPN and CDR2 SVGIG (reference sequence). In DNA form, the CDR3 reads TGTGCCTGGAGTGAACTAGCGGGAGGGGGTGGGGAGCTGTTTTTT. This translates into CAWSELAGGGGELFF.

The V gene is TRBV28, the J gene TRBJ1-1; 9 nucleotides align to TRBD1. Losses at the gene ends were 3 bases for V and 5 bases for J; bases not matched to a gene: 7. The CDR3 totals 15 residues. Germline values: CDR1 MDHEN, CDR2 SYDVKM. CDR3 amino acids: CASSLLDRGRTEAFF. CDR3 coding DNA: TGTGCCAGCAGTTTGCTGGACAGGGGTCGTACTGAAGCTTTCTTT.

The V and J genes are TRBV7-8 and TRBJ2-2; TRBD1 aligns across 10 bases. Trimming took 5 bases from V and 3 from J; bases not matched to a gene: 3. The germline V gene has CDR1 SGHVS and CDR2 FQNEAQ. The CDR3 totals 15 residues. The CDR3 DNA reads TGTGCCAGCAGCCCCGGGACAGGGGACACCGGGGAGCTGTTTTTT. This gives the protein CASSPGTGDTGELFF.

The chain links TRBV10-3 to TRBJ1-1; perhaps TRBD1 as D (6 bases). From germline, CDR1 is ENHRY and CDR2 SYGVKD. The CDR3 runs to 13 residues. Trimming pared 3 bases from V and 8 bases from J, leaving 13 bases between. In nucleotides, the CDR3 is TGTGCCATCAGTGAAATTTCCGGGACAGAAGCTTTCTTT. It codes for CAISEISGTEAFF.

This rearrangement joins TRBV5-4 to TRBJ1-1; D ambiguous. Trimming cost V 2 bases and J 3 bases, with 8 bases left between them. The CDR3 runs to 13 residues. Germline lookup yields CDR1 SGHNT and CDR2 YYREEE (reference sequence). The CDR3 is CASSLYTDTEAFF. For the CDR3, the DNA is TGTGCCAGCAGCTTATACACAGACACTGAAGCTTTCTTT.

This chain links TRBV30 with TRBJ1-1, with 7 bases aligning to TRBD1. Germline values: CDR1 GTSNPN, CDR2 SVGIG (reference sequence). The trim removed 1 base at V and 5 bases at J, leaving 4 bases unmatched. The CDR3 contains 13 residues. Here the CDR3 reads CAWSGTGGTEAFF. For the CDR3, the DNA is TGTGCCTGGAGTGGGACAGGTGGGACTGAAGCTTTCTTT.

This chain connects TRBV2 to TRBJ2-7; TRBD2 might be the D (6 bases). From germline, CDR1 is SNHLY and CDR2 FYNNEI. CDR3 size: 12 residues. V was trimmed by 11 bases and J by 0 bases, leaving 11 bases between them. Here the CDR3 DNA reads TGTGCCGGCCGGGACTCCTCCTACGAGCAGTACTTC. Protein sequence: CAGRDSSYEQYF.

The rearrangement links TRBV9 to TRBJ2-5; the D gene is possibly TRBD1 (5 bases). Germline loops: CDR1 SGDLS, CDR2 YYNGEE. Trimming removed 7 bases from V and 1 base from J, with 11 bases in between. The CDR3 is 13 residues long. CDR3 in amino acids: CASARDIQETQYF. In DNA form, the CDR3 reads TGTGCCAGCGCCAGGGATATCCAAGAGACCCAGTACTTC.

This clone was observed a handful of times. The J gene is TRBJ1-2, the V gene TRBV28; D is unresolved. Trimming removed 6 bases from V and 8 bases from J, with 13 bases in between. This CDR3 is built from 12 residues. Germline V lookup: CDR1 MDHEN, CDR2 SYDVKM. The CDR3 spells CASSSDGGGYTF. The CDR3 bases are TGTGCCAGCAGCAGCGACGGTGGGGGCTACACCTTC.

The rearrangement uses TRBV10-3 and TRBJ2-6, with 8 positions matching TRBD1. The CDR3 is made up of 16 amino acids. J lost 3 bases, V lost 2 bases, and 3 bases had no gene match. CDR1 and CDR2 from the germline V gene are ENHRY and SYGVKD. DNA for the CDR3: TGTGCCATCAGTGAGCTGGACAGGGATGGGGCCAACGTCCTGACTTTC. Translation: CAISELDRDGANVLTF.

This chain connects TRBV5-1 to TRBJ1-4, with TRBD1 identical over 9 bases. The junction had 7 bases not matched to a gene; V was cut back by 3 bases and J by 7 bases. Looked up from germline, CDR1 is SGHRS and CDR2 is YFSETQ. The CDR3 runs 15 residues. The CDR3 nucleotides read TGCGCCAGCAGCTCAACCGGGACAGGGTCTGAAAAACTGTTTTTT. Translation gives CASSSTGTGSEKLFF. The whole variable domain, filled in from reference TRBV5-1 and TRBJ1-4, reads KAGVTQTPRYLIKTRGQQVTLSCSPISGHRSVSWYQQTPGQGLQFLFEYFSETQRNKGNFPGRFSGRQFSNSRSEMNVSTLELGDSALYLCASSSTGTGSEKLFFGSGTQLSVL.